The next 23 T cell receptor beta chains were all read from a single sample in a study of T cell responses to AZD1222 COVID-19 vaccine. Produced via immunoSEQ multiplex PCR; TCRdb's table is partial and in-frame only. The sample holds 85,000 to 130,000 clones, 75% to 90% seen once. Here the sequenced sample was peripheral blood, taken on day 0 of AZD1222 vaccination. Receptors were obtained from an adult in good health.

This chain links TRBV18 with TRBJ2-3, with 7 positions matching TRBD2. This CDR3 comprises 18 residues. Trimming cost V 1 base and J 0 bases; bases outside gene matches: 10. From germline, CDR1 is KGHSH and CDR2 LQKENI. Here the CDR3 DNA reads TGTGCCAGCTCACCACTAAATATAGCGGGTTCTAGCACAGATACGCAGTATTTT. It yields the protein CASSPLNIAGSSTDTQYF.

The chain uses TRBV4-3 and TRBJ2-7; TRBD2 aligns across 8 bases. With V trimmed by 0 bases and J by 4 bases, 17 bases remained unmatched. The CDR3 totals 19 residues. CDR1 and CDR2 from the germline V gene are LGHNA and YSLEER. The CDR3 protein is CASSQDGGGRPRGGYEQYF. The CDR3 region has the DNA TGCGCCAGCAGCCAAGATGGCGGCGGGAGGCCCCGCGGAGGTTACGAGCAGTACTTC.

This clone was seen only once. The rearrangement links TRBV5-6 to TRBJ2-3; D is possibly TRBD1 or TRBD2 (5 bases each). The germline V and J ends were trimmed by 6 bases and 8 bases, with 28 bases remaining between them. The CDR3 extends over 17 amino acids. Per the germline V gene, CDR1 is SGHDT and CDR2 is YYEEEE. DNA of the CDR3: TGTGCCAGCACCCCGGCGTCGTGGGACGCGGTACGGCCTACGCAGTATTTT. Protein sequence: CASTPASWDAVRPTQYF. Complete variable domain (other parts from reference TRBV5-6 and TRBJ2-3): DAGVTQSPTHLIKTRGQQVTLRCSPKSGHDTVSWYQQALGQGPQFIFQYYEEEERQRGNFPDRFSGHQFPNYSSELNVNALLLGDSALYLCASTPASWDAVRPTQYFGPGTRLTVL.

The rearrangement joins TRBV11-2 to TRBJ1-4; 7 bases align to TRBD1. Trimming removed 2 bases from V and 8 bases from J; junction bases left unmatched: 5. The CDR3 consists of 14 residues. The germline V gene has CDR1 SGHAT and CDR2 FQNNGV. The CDR3 here is CASSLQGGEEKLFF. CDR3 nucleotide sequence: TGTGCCAGCAGCTTACAAGGGGGCGAAGAAAAACTGTTTTTT.

In this sample, this clone turned up once. The chain joins TRBV5-1 to TRBJ2-2, with D unclear. Germline CDR1 reads SGHRS; CDR2 reads YFSETQ. CDR3 length equals 14 residues. V lost 6 bases and J lost 2, with 11 bases in between. The CDR3 here is CASNRAGNTGELFF. Written as DNA, the CDR3 is TGCGCCAGCAACCGGGCCGGAAACACCGGGGAGCTGTTTTTT.

The rearrangement links TRBV27 to TRBJ2-1; the match to TRBD2 covers 7 bases. The germline V gene encodes CDR1 MNHEY and CDR2 SMNVEV (reference sequence). V shed 7 bases and J 7 bases; nucleotides not matched to a gene: 13. This CDR3 is built from 15 residues. The CDR3 protein is CASISPASGRNEQFF. DNA for the CDR3: TGTGCCAGCATTAGTCCGGCTAGCGGACGAAATGAGCAGTTCTTC.

V gene TRBV3-1 (or the pseudogene TRBV3-2) combines with J gene TRBJ1-2; maybe TRBD1 (5 bases). The CDR3 spans 14 residues. Germline lookup yields CDR1 LGHDT and CDR2 YNNKEL (reference sequence). Trimming shortened V by 3 bases and J by 6 bases, and 14 bases separated the two germline ends. In DNA form, the CDR3 reads TGTGCCAGCAGCCATTCCGACAGAGAAAATGGCTACACCTTC. Encoded protein: CASSHSDRENGYTF.

CDR3 sequence reads: CASSLGGTNTGELFF. The CDR3 DNA reads TGTGCCAGCAGCTTGGGCGGAACGAACACCGGGGAGCTGTTTTTT. The chain employs TRBV5-4 and TRBJ2-2, with D unresolved. CDR3 length equals 15 residues. Trimming removed 0 bases from V and 0 bases from J, with 6 bases in between. Germline CDR1 is SGHNT and CDR2 is YYREEE (reference sequence).

The rearrangement joins TRBV5-1 to TRBJ2-7; D possibly matches TRBD1 or TRBD2 (6 bases each). Germline V gene lookup returns CDR1 SGHRS and CDR2 YFSETQ. Trimming removed 5 bases at V and 4 bases at J, with 10 bases between. This CDR3 contains 12 residues. The CDR3 coding sequence is TGCGCCAGCAGTAGAGGGGGGTACGAGCAGTACTTC. This sequence encodes CASSRGGYEQYF.

This clone has just one count. In nucleotides, the CDR3 is TGCGCCAGCAGCCAAGTTAGCGAGCTAGCCAAAAACATTCAGTACTTC. Translation gives CASSQVSELAKNIQYF. This sequence joins TRBV4-1 and TRBJ2-4; possible D gene TRBD2, 5 bases. V shed 1 base and J shed 0 bases, with 10 bases lying between them. The CDR3 length is 16 residues. Germline V gene data show CDR1 as MGHRA and CDR2 as YSYEKL.

Notes on this clone: This specimen includes other DNA sequences encoding the same CDR3. V gene TRBV7-9 combines with J gene TRBJ1-6; D not certain. This CDR3 is 15 amino acids long. V was pared by 1 base and J by 0 bases, with 4 bases between. Germline V gene lookup returns CDR1 SEHNR and CDR2 FQNEAQ (reference sequence). This CDR3 reads CASSLGSSYNSPLHF. The CDR3 coding sequence is TGTGCCAGCAGCTTAGGGAGCTCCTATAATTCACCCCTCCACTTT.

The DNA of the CDR3 is TGTGCCAGCAGTTCCACAGCCAATAATTCACCCCTCCACTTT. Residues: CASSSTANNSPLHF. The chain uses TRBV27 and TRBJ1-6; unclear D gene. The CDR3 covers 14 residues. V was shortened by 4 bases and J by 5 bases, with 9 bases between the two germline ends. Germline values: CDR1 MNHEY, CDR2 SMNVEV (reference sequence).

V usage is TRBV18 and J usage is TRBJ1-5, with 9 bases matching TRBD1. CDR3 length: 16 amino acids. With V trimmed by 1 base and J by 5 bases, 6 bases remained unmatched. Germline V gives CDR1 KGHSH, CDR2 LQKENI. The CDR3: CASSPQFRTGDQPQHF. The CDR3 DNA follows: TGTGCCAGCTCACCACAATTCCGGACAGGGGATCAGCCCCAGCATTTT.

The J gene is TRBJ2-7, the V gene TRBV18; the match to TRBD2 covers 14 bases. The V gene's germline CDR1 is KGHSH and CDR2 LQKENI. Trimming cost V 0 bases and J 7 bases; bases outside gene matches: 5. This CDR3 contains 16 residues. CDR3: CASSPPGLAGASEQYF. The DNA of the CDR3 is TGTGCCAGCTCACCACCGGGACTAGCGGGAGCTAGTGAGCAGTACTTC.

V is TRBV30 and J is TRBJ1-6; the D gene is possibly TRBD1 (5 bases). The CDR3 is 14 residues long. Germline loops: CDR1 GTSNPN, CDR2 SVGIG (reference sequence). The V end was cut by 3 bases, the J end by 7 bases, with 13 bases between. The CDR3 DNA is TGTGCCTGGAGCAAGGGGTTAGAAAATTCACCCCTCCACTTT. It yields the protein CAWSKGLENSPLHF.

J is TRBJ1-3 and V is TRBV30; D call uncertain. The germline CDR1 and CDR2 sequences are GTSNPN and SVGIG (reference sequence). V was cut by 0 bases and J by 4 bases, with 7 bases left in between. The length of the CDR3 is 13 residues. The DNA for the CDR3 is TGTGCCTGGAGTGTAGCCGGAGGAAACACCATATATTTT. It codes for CAWSVAGGNTIYF.

The gene calls are TRBV3-1 (or the pseudogene TRBV3-2) and TRBJ1-5; D perhaps matches TRBD1 (6 bases). V was shortened by 3 bases and J by 9 bases, with 9 bases between the two germline ends. CDR3 size: 12 residues. Germline V gives CDR1 LGHDT, CDR2 YNNKEL (reference sequence). The chain's CDR3 is CASSHQQGPQHF. CDR3 in DNA: TGTGCCAGCAGCCACCAACAGGGGCCCCAGCATTTT.

The chain combines TRBV9 with TRBJ2-2, with D perhaps TRBD1 (5 bases). V lost 0 bases and J lost 2, with 17 bases in between. The CDR3 contains 18 residues. Per the germline V gene, CDR1 is SGDLS and CDR2 is YYNGEE. The CDR3 region has the DNA TGTGCCAGCAGCGTAGGAAGTGGGGCTGGACCAAACACCGGGGAGCTGTTTTTT. Protein sequence: CASSVGSGAGPNTGELFF.

The V and J genes are TRBV27 and TRBJ2-2; D possibly uses TRBD1 or TRBD2 (5 bases each). In germline, CDR1 is MNHEY, CDR2 SMNVEV (reference sequence). The CDR3 is 16 amino acids. Trimming pared 0 bases from V and 2 bases from J, leaving 10 bases between. CDR3 amino acids: CASSLSRGRNTGELFF. The CDR3 DNA sequence: TGTGCCAGCAGTTTATCGAGGGGCAGAAACACCGGGGAGCTGTTTTTT.

The rearrangement joins TRBV7-6 to TRBJ1-6, with TRBD1 matching 7 bases. This CDR3 region has 14 residues. V lost 3 bases to trimming and J lost 5 bases; unmatched junction nucleotides: 1. Germline lookup yields CDR1 SGHVS and CDR2 FNYEAQ. The CDR3 spells CASSFGTDNSPLHF. The CDR3 DNA sequence: TGTGCCAGCAGCTTCGGGACAGATAATTCACCCCTCCACTTT.

This clone was observed a single time. The V gene is TRBV6-2 or TRBV6-3, the J gene TRBJ1-2; D gene ambiguous. Germline V CDR1 and CDR2: MNHEY, SVGEGT. V was cut by 5 bases and J by 4 bases, with 11 bases left in between. CDR3 length equals 13 residues. CDR3 nucleotides: TGTGCCAGCAGTCCAACGGGGAGCTATGGCTACACCTTC. Encoded protein: CASSPTGSYGYTF.

The rearrangement joins TRBV11-3 to TRBJ1-1; 9 bases align to TRBD1. Per the germline V gene, CDR1 is SGHNT and CDR2 is YENEEA. Trimming removed 6 bases from V and 3 bases from J; junction bases left unmatched: 2. CDR3 length: 13 residues. The CDR3 region has the DNA TGTGCCAGCAGACGGACAGGGGACACTGAAGCTTTCTTT. Its translation: CASRRTGDTEAFF.

This clone was found a few times. V and J are TRBV7-2 and TRBJ2-3; TRBD2 matches at 9 bases. The CDR3 is 16 residues long. J lost 5 bases, V lost 4 bases, and 10 bases had no gene match. Germline V CDR1 and CDR2: SGHTA, FQGNSA. CDR3 bases: TGTGCCAGCAGCTCGTATGGCGGGAGGGCGGGAGATACGCAGTATTTT. Its translation is CASSSYGGRAGDTQYF.